Shown below are 19 T cell receptor beta chains from a single sample sequenced in a study of T cells in Graves' hyperthyroidism and ophthalmopathy. Amplification targeted TCR beta CDR3 regions from RNA transcripts. The HTBI primer set was used in a first-round RT-PCR of the TCR CDR3. TCRdb re-called the multiplex PCR reads through MiXCR, storing one row per CDR3 protein. The data show hundreds of thousands of distinct CDR3 sequences, 16% seen once. Sample: blood. Every receptor here comes from a woman under 30 with Graves' ophthalmopathy.

The chain couples TRBV4-3 to TRBJ1-2; D is uncertain. Germline CDR1 and CDR2: LGHNA and YSLEER. CDR3 length equals 15 residues. Trimming took 0 bases from V and 1 from J, leaving 9 bases between them. DNA of the CDR3: TGCGCCAGCAGCCAAGAATCCGGGATTAACTATGGCTACACCTTC. This sequence encodes CASSQESGINYGYTF.

This clonotype appeared many times. This sequence joins TRBV4-2 and TRBJ2-7, with 7 bases aligning to TRBD2. The CDR3 has 18 amino acids. J was trimmed by 2 bases and V by 1 base; bases with no gene match: 14. CDR1 is LGHNA, CDR2 YNFKEQ, per germline. The CDR3 nucleotides read TGTGCCAGCAGCCAAGTTAGTTCTAGCGGCACGACTACCTACGAGCAGTACTTC. Translation gives CASSQVSSSGTTTYEQYF.

CDR3 bases: TGCGCCAGCAGCCAAGATCGGCGGACTAGCGGGGGATTACAGTTCTTC. This encodes CASSQDRRTSGGLQFF. The chain combines TRBV4-1 with TRBJ2-1; 13 nucleotides match TRBD2. The V and J ends lost 0 bases and 13 bases, in that order; junction bases with no gene match: 9. The CDR3 is 16 amino acids. Germline CDR1 and CDR2: MGHRA and YSYEKL.

This clonotype showed up many times. The chain carries TRBV7-9 and TRBJ2-7; D remains ambiguous. The germline CDR1 and CDR2 sequences are SEHNR and FQNEAQ (reference sequence). This CDR3 contains 13 residues. Trimming cost V 2 bases and J 3 bases, with 8 bases left between them. This CDR3 reads CASSLRSDYEQYF. The DNA of the CDR3 is TGTGCCAGCAGCTTACGTTCCGACTACGAGCAGTACTTC.

This clonotype appeared many times. The chain joins TRBV20-1 to TRBJ2-5; 7 bases are a match to TRBD1. This CDR3 contains 16 residues. Germline values: CDR1 DFQATT, CDR2 SNEGSKA (reference sequence). The J segment lost 1 base and the V segment lost 2 bases, leaving 10 bases of the junction unmatched. CDR3 DNA sequence: TGCAGTGCTAGAAGGGGACAGAAGCACACCCAAGAGACCCAGTACTTC. This codes for CSARRGQKHTQETQYF.

This clonotype was counted at least ten times. The V and J genes are TRBV10-3 and TRBJ2-3; 7 positions agree with TRBD1. Per the germline V gene, CDR1 is ENHRY and CDR2 is SYGVKD. CDR3 length: 14 residues. The junction had 3 bases not matched to a gene; V was cut back by 6 bases and J by 0 bases. The CDR3 nucleotides read TGTGCCATCAGCCCAGGGGGAAGCACAGATACGCAGTATTTT. It codes for CAISPGGSTDTQYF.

At least ten counts were recorded for this clonotype. The genes are TRBV7-8 and TRBJ2-7; weak D call: TRBD2 (6 bases). The CDR3 has 12 residues. Trimming pared 5 bases from V and 4 bases from J, leaving 9 bases between. Germline V gene data show CDR1 as SGHVS and CDR2 as FQNEAQ. The CDR3 DNA reads TGTGCCAGCAGCGGCGGGGATTACGAGCAGTACTTC. Its translation is CASSGGDYEQYF.

The chain couples TRBV5-1 to TRBJ1-1; D possibly corresponds to TRBD1 (6 bases). The CDR3 consists of 15 residues. The germline V and J ends were trimmed by 0 bases and 1 base, with 10 bases remaining between them. Germline CDR1 and CDR2: SGHRS and YFSETQ. In DNA form, the CDR3 reads TGCGCCAGCAGCTTGGGGGGGCCAGCGAACACTGAAGCTTTCTTT. It codes for CASSLGGPANTEAFF.

This clonotype was recorded many times. The chain couples TRBV28 to TRBJ2-7; 8 bases line up with TRBD2. The CDR3 has 16 residues. The germline gives CDR1 MDHEN, CDR2 SYDVKM. The junction had 11 bases not matched to a gene; V was cut back by 6 bases and J by 1 base. The CDR3 region has the DNA TGTGCCAGCAGCTTAGGGACTAGTTCGATTTCCTACGAGCAGTACTTC. It codes for CASSLGTSSISYEQYF.

This clonotype came up many times. The chain employs TRBV6-1 and TRBJ1-4; D remains ambiguous. This CDR3 spans 14 amino acids. CDR1 is MNHNS, CDR2 SASEGT, per germline. Between the trimmed V and J ends, which lost 8 bases and 3 bases, there was a span of 13 bases. Here the CDR3 reads CASGEGLPNEKLFF. The CDR3 coding sequence is TGTGCCAGCGGAGAGGGATTACCTAATGAAAAACTGTTTTTT.

This clonotype appeared many times. V usage is TRBV6-1 and J usage is TRBJ2-7; possible D gene TRBD1, 5 bases. This CDR3 has 15 residues. Trimming took 3 bases from V and 5 from J, leaving 17 bases between them. Germline CDR1 is MNHNS and CDR2 is SASEGT. In nucleotides, the CDR3 is TGTGCCAGCAGTGACAGGGCTTCGCTTGGGAACGAGCAGTACTTC. This translates into CASSDRASLGNEQYF.

The V call is TRBV7-2, the J call TRBJ2-1; 9 nucleotides match TRBD1. V was clipped by 4 bases and J by 3 bases; unmatched bases: 4. The germline V gene has CDR1 SGHTA and CDR2 FQGNSA. The CDR3 extends over 15 amino acids. This CDR3 is CASSSGQGDYNEQFF. CDR3 nucleotides: TGTGCCAGCAGCTCGGGACAGGGCGACTACAATGAGCAGTTCTTC.

This clonotype was detected ten times or more. The V call is TRBV15, the J call TRBJ1-5; no clear D gene. V lost 0 bases and J lost 3, with 9 bases in between. Germline-derived CDR1 and CDR2 are LNHNV and YYDKDF (reference sequence). This CDR3 is 15 amino acids long. The DNA of the CDR3 is TGTGCCACCAGCAGAGAAAGTACACCCAATCAGCCCCAGCATTTT. Its translation is CATSRESTPNQPQHF.

This clonotype was seen at least ten times. The J gene is TRBJ2-1, the V gene TRBV13; 9 bases map to TRBD2. CDR1 PRHDT and CDR2 FYEKMQ come from the germline V gene (reference sequence). The V and J ends lost 0 bases and 4 bases, in that order; junction bases with no gene match: 13. The CDR3 is made up of 19 amino acids. CDR3 loop: CASSLGLMGLAGIYNEQFF. In DNA form, the CDR3 reads TGTGCCAGCAGCTTAGGCCTAATGGGCCTAGCGGGGATATACAATGAGCAGTTCTTC.

This clonotype was detected many times. The J gene is TRBJ1-4, the V gene TRBV20-1; TRBD1 is a possible D gene (5 bases). CDR3 size: 14 residues. CDR1 is DFQATT and CDR2 is SNEGSKA in the germline V gene (reference sequence). V was pared by 0 bases and J by 11 bases, with 16 bases between. Here the CDR3 reads CSARDDREGLKLFF. DNA for the CDR3: TGCAGTGCTAGAGACGACAGAGAGGGTTTGAAACTGTTTTTT.

This clonotype has ten or more counts. The chain recombines TRBV20-1 with TRBJ2-1, with 7 bases aligning to TRBD2. CDR3 size: 14 residues. Germline lookup yields CDR1 DFQATT and CDR2 SNEGSKA (reference sequence). The V segment lost 4 bases and the J segment 0 bases; nucleotides outside the gene matches: 3. The CDR3 coding sequence is TGCAGTGCTAAGGGCGGGAGCTCCTACAATGAGCAGTTCTTC. This encodes CSAKGGSSYNEQFF.

This clonotype was detected many times. This rearrangement joins TRBV30 to TRBJ1-2; the D gene is possibly TRBD1 (5 bases). The CDR3 loop spans 13 amino acids. V was cut by 2 bases and J by 2 bases, with 9 bases left in between. Germline assignment: CDR1 GTSNPN and CDR2 SVGIG (reference sequence). The CDR3 DNA is TGTGCCTGGAGTAGCGGACACAACTATGGCTACACCTTC. Protein product: CAWSSGHNYGYTF.

In this sample, this clonotype turned up many times. The chain links TRBV4-1 to TRBJ2-5, with 8 bases identical to TRBD2. The trim removed 3 bases at V and 1 base at J, leaving 4 bases unmatched. There are 15 residues in the CDR3. Germline CDR1 is MGHRA and CDR2 is YSYEKL. The CDR3, as DNA: TGCGCCAGCAGCCAGAACCGGGGGGGCCAAGAGACCCAGTACTTC. Translation gives CASSQNRGGQETQYF.

Many counts were recorded for this clonotype. The chain couples TRBV18 to TRBJ2-7; the match to TRBD1 covers 7 bases. Germline lookup yields CDR1 KGHSH and CDR2 LQKENI. V was pared by 3 bases and J by 5 bases, with 7 bases of the junction left unmatched. The length of the CDR3 is 14 residues. Here the CDR3 reads CASSPDRVGHEQYF. The CDR3 nucleotides are TGTGCCAGCTCACCTGACAGGGTTGGGCACGAGCAGTACTTC.